This T cell receptor beta chain was captured in a study of control samples from healthy donors and cancer patients. CDR3 length: 15 amino acids. Germline loops: CDR1 LNHDA, CDR2 SQIVND (reference sequence). V lost 9 bases and J lost 6, with 21 bases in between. Profiled with immunoSEQ multiplex PCR; TCRdb holds only in-frame clones, not every one. This table holds tens of thousands of clones, 95% to 97% found once. The sequence came from a woman between 25 and 40 years old in good health. The sample was blood. This chain uses TRBV19 with TRBJ2-1, with TRBD2 as a possible D gene (5 bases). The CDR3 reads CASAGVDLVGNEQFF. In DNA, the CDR3 is TGTGCCAGCGCCGGGGTAGATCTAGTCGGCAATGAGCAGTTCTTC.